The 29 T cell receptor beta chains presented below share a single source sample, sequenced in a study of blood T cells in healthy people across ages. Primers used in a second PCR of about 6 to 11 cycles were a sample-barcoded 5' primer and a J-beta primer mix. TCRdb recomputed calls from the 5' RACE reads with MiXCR, one row per CDR3 protein. The repertoire holds some 1.4 million distinct CDR3 sequences, with 42% as singletons. Specimen: blood. These receptors were collected from a woman aged 18-29 years in good health.

The chain has TRBV15 and TRBJ2-1; unclear D gene. Per germline, CDR1 LNHNV and CDR2 YYDKDF (reference sequence). The germline V and J ends were trimmed by 0 bases and 6 bases, with 3 bases remaining between them. CDR3 length equals 12 residues. The CDR3 loop is CATSRDPNEQFF. The CDR3 nucleotides read TGTGCCACCAGCAGAGATCCCAATGAGCAGTTCTTC.

The sample holds a few counts of this clonotype. One end of the junction is discordant with germline, which a read error may explain. The chain combines TRBV4-1 with TRBJ2-1; D not resolved. CDR3 length: 16 residues. Germline CDR1 reads MGHRA; CDR2 reads YSYEKL. The CDR3 DNA follows: TGCGCCAGCAGCCAAGATAGACCACACTCCTACAGTGAGCAGTTCTTC. Residues: CASSQDRPHSYSEQFF.

The genes are TRBV7-9 and TRBJ1-1; D call uncertain. The CDR3 is 13 residues long. Trimming stripped 4 bases from V and 2 bases from J, with 8 bases between. Germline V gene lookup returns CDR1 SEHNR and CDR2 FQNEAQ (reference sequence). CDR3 sequence reads: CASSSDYNTEAFF. The CDR3 DNA is TGTGCCAGCAGCTCGGACTATAACACTGAAGCTTTCTTT. Full variable domain (outside the CDR3, taken from reference TRBV7-9 and TRBJ1-1): DTGVSQNPRHKITKRGQNVTFRCDPISEHNRLYWYRQTLGQGPEFLTYFQNEAQLEKSRLLSDRFSAERPKGSFSTLEIQRTEQGDSAMYLCASSSDYNTEAFFGQGTRLTVV.

Concerning this clonotype: A read error is possible here, since a much larger clone lies one base away. This rearrangement joins TRBV29-1 to TRBJ2-5; D is undetermined. The V gene lost 2 bases and the J gene lost 2 bases, with 18 bases spanning the gap. CDR3 length: 16 amino acids. The germline V gene encodes CDR1 SQVTM and CDR2 ANQGSEA. CDR3 sequence (DNA): TGCAGCGTTGAACCGAGTATCAGCCTAGGACAAGAGACCCAGTACTTC. Protein sequence: CSVEPSISLGQETQYF. Full variable domain (remainder filled in from reference TRBV29-1 and TRBJ2-5): SAVISQKPSRDICQRGTSLTIQCQVDSQVTMMFWYRQQPGQSLTLIATANQGSEATYESGFVIDKFPISRPNLTFSTLTVSNMSPEDSSIYLCSVEPSISLGQETQYFGPGTRLLVL.

The sample holds a few counts of this clonotype. The chain joins TRBV6-4 to TRBJ2-7, with TRBD2 identical over 10 bases. CDR3 length: 14 residues. Per the germline V gene, CDR1 is MRHNA and CDR2 is SNTAGT. V gave up 5 bases and J gave up 6 bases; unmatched junction bases: 7. This CDR3 is CASSLTGTSAEQYF. The CDR3, as DNA: TGTGCCAGCAGTCTAACGGGGACTAGCGCCGAGCAGTACTTC.

This clonotype was seen more than once but under ten times. The CDR3, as DNA: TGCAGCGTCATAACCCTTGACAGGGGGCAAGGCTACACCTTC. This codes for CSVITLDRGQGYTF. The chain joins TRBV29-1 to TRBJ1-2, with 10 positions matching TRBD1. Germline V gene data show CDR1 as SQVTM and CDR2 as ANQGSEA. The CDR3 sequence is 14 residues long. J lost 8 bases, V lost 6 bases, and 12 bases had no gene match.

The chain employs TRBV28 and TRBJ2-5; 8 bases match TRBD1. CDR3 length equals 15 residues. CDR1 and CDR2 from the germline V gene are MDHEN and SYDVKM. J lost 3 bases, V lost 3 bases, and 6 bases had no gene match. The CDR3 spells CASSFTGGKKETQYF. The CDR3 DNA reads TGTGCCAGCAGTTTTACAGGGGGGAAGAAAGAGACCCAGTACTTC.

The V and J genes are TRBV3-1 and TRBJ1-3; possible D gene TRBD1, 6 bases. The CDR3 has 17 amino acids. V gave up 3 bases and J gave up 3 bases, with 18 bases separating them. Germline V lookup: CDR1 LGHDT, CDR2 YNNKEL (reference sequence). DNA for the CDR3: TGTGCCAGCAGCCATGGGGGAGCTGGGGGCGGTGGAAACACCATATATTTT. This translates into CASSHGGAGGGGNTIYF.

This chain connects TRBV7-9 to TRBJ2-1; possible D gene TRBD2, 6 bases. The V end lost 8 bases, the J end lost 10 bases, and 18 bases lay between the germline ends. Germline lookup yields CDR1 SEHNR and CDR2 FQNEAQ (reference sequence). The CDR3 has 13 residues. The chain's CDR3 is CASGTSPAFEQFF. CDR3 nucleotides: TGTGCCAGCGGGACTTCCCCTGCGTTCGAGCAGTTCTTC.

The chain recombines TRBV29-1 with TRBJ2-1; a possible D gene is TRBD1 (5 bases). Between the trimmed V and J ends, which lost 3 bases and 7 bases, there was a span of 10 bases. CDR1 SQVTM and CDR2 ANQGSEA come from the germline V gene. This CDR3 region has 12 residues. The chain's CDR3 is CSVELQVNEQFF. The DNA of the CDR3 is TGCAGCGTTGAGCTACAGGTAAATGAGCAGTTCTTC.

V gene TRBV7-9 combines with J gene TRBJ2-1; D is possibly TRBD1 (5 bases). V was clipped by 1 base and J by 2 bases, with 9 bases between them. Per the germline V gene, CDR1 is SEHNR and CDR2 is FQNEAQ (reference sequence). CDR3 length: 15 amino acids. The CDR3 protein is CASSLEGKTYNEQFF. The CDR3 DNA reads TGTGCCAGCAGCTTAGAGGGGAAAACCTACAATGAGCAGTTCTTC.

This clonotype was detected a few times. V and J are TRBV12-3 or TRBV12-4 and TRBJ2-7; TRBD1 matches at 8 bases. V lost 4 bases, J lost 0 bases, and 8 bases stayed unmatched. The CDR3 runs 16 residues. The CDR3 bases are TGTGCCAGCAGTTGCCGGACAGGGCCGAGCTCCTACGAGCAGTACTTC. Amino acids: CASSCRTGPSSYEQYF.

This chain uses TRBV6-5 with TRBJ2-3; D unresolved. This CDR3 region has 14 residues. Germline-derived CDR1 and CDR2 are MNHEY and SVGAGI. Between the trimmed V and J ends, which lost 6 bases and 0 bases, there was a span of 10 bases. CDR3 in DNA: TGTGCCAGCAGCACCGCCGTAAGCACAGATACGCAGTATTTT. Protein product: CASSTAVSTDTQYF.

This clonotype was found a few times. The chain combines TRBV12-3 or TRBV12-4 with TRBJ1-1; D is undetermined. V was trimmed by 4 bases and J by 9 bases, leaving 12 bases between them. This CDR3 contains 12 residues. CDR3 sequence reads: CASSYSGSQAFF. The DNA of the CDR3 is TGTGCCAGCAGTTATTCCGGGTCTCAAGCTTTCTTT.

The chain combines TRBV7-9 with TRBJ1-1, with 12 nucleotides matching TRBD1. Per germline, CDR1 SEHNR and CDR2 FQNEAQ (reference sequence). J gave up 6 bases and V 3 bases, and 8 bases lay outside the gene matches. The CDR3 contains 16 residues. DNA of the CDR3: TGTGCCAGCAGCTTCAGGGGGGGGACAGGGGGCCCTGAAGCTTTCTTT. It yields the protein CASSFRGGTGGPEAFF.

The chain links TRBV30 to TRBJ1-2; 12 bases match TRBD1. This CDR3 spans 17 amino acids. Germline values: CDR1 GTSNPN, CDR2 SVGIG (reference sequence). V gave up 2 bases and J gave up 3 bases; unmatched junction bases: 10. This CDR3 reads CAWSSGTGGPIDYGYTF. CDR3 DNA sequence: TGTGCCTGGAGTTCCGGGACAGGGGGCCCAATAGACTATGGCTACACCTTC.

This sequence joins TRBV4-1 and TRBJ2-2; D is ambiguous. The CDR3 runs to 15 residues. V was shortened by 0 bases and J by 4 bases, with 9 bases between the two germline ends. Germline V gives CDR1 MGHRA, CDR2 YSYEKL. CDR3 bases: TGCGCCAGCAGCCAAGAGACACTTCTCACCGGGGAGCTGTTTTTT. This codes for CASSQETLLTGELFF.

The chain employs TRBV6-2 or TRBV6-3 and TRBJ2-7; tentative D call: TRBD1 (8 bases). The V and J ends lost 8 bases and 2 bases respectively, with 19 bases between them. This CDR3 comprises 15 residues. Germline values: CDR1 MNHEY, CDR2 SVGEGT. The chain's CDR3 is CASHRGGTGPYEQYF. CDR3 in DNA: TGTGCCAGCCACAGGGGGGGGACTGGACCCTACGAGCAGTACTTC.

The rearrangement links TRBV20-1 to TRBJ2-3; possibly TRBD1 or TRBD2 for D (6 bases each). V shed 0 bases and J shed 1 base, with 17 bases lying between them. Germline V gene lookup returns CDR1 DFQATT and CDR2 SNEGSKA (reference sequence). The CDR3 is made up of 17 amino acids. CDR3 coding DNA: TGCAGTGCTAGAGAGTACACCCCTAGGGGGGGCACAGATACGCAGTATTTT. This codes for CSAREYTPRGGTDTQYF.

This clonotype was seen only a few times. V gene TRBV6-2 or TRBV6-3 combines with J gene TRBJ2-7, with 11 bases that match TRBD1. The germline CDR1 and CDR2 sequences are MNHEY and SVGEGT. This CDR3 has 15 amino acids. Germline trimming cut 6 bases from V and 2 bases from J; bases unmatched to any gene: 6. As DNA, the CDR3 is TGTGCCAGCAGCCGAACGGGACAGGGGGCCTACGAGCAGTACTTC. It specifies CASSRTGQGAYEQYF.

The J gene is TRBJ2-1, the V gene TRBV24-1; possible D gene TRBD2, 6 bases. V lost 5 bases, J lost 7 bases, and 20 bases lay in between. Germline loops: CDR1 KGHDR, CDR2 SFDVKD. The CDR3 loop spans 16 amino acids. The CDR3 bases are TGTGCCACCAGTGGGCCTACCCAGCGGCGGGAAAATGAGCAGTTCTTC. Residues: CATSGPTQRRENEQFF.

J is TRBJ2-1 and V is TRBV9; TRBD2 aligns across 9 bases. Germline CDR1 reads SGDLS; CDR2 reads YYNGEE. The CDR3 extends over 15 amino acids. J was trimmed by 5 bases and V by 1 base; bases with no gene match: 4. Written as DNA, the CDR3 is TGTGCCAGCAGCGTAACGGCGGGGGGGAACAATGAGCAGTTCTTC. It translates to CASSVTAGGNNEQFF.

This chain connects TRBV2 to TRBJ2-7; 9 positions match TRBD1. Germline V gives CDR1 SNHLY, CDR2 FYNNEI. The junction had 7 bases not matched to a gene; V was cut back by 5 bases and J by 5 bases. This CDR3 contains 14 residues. CDR3 nucleotide sequence: TGTGCCAGCAGTCCCGGGACAGGGCGTGACGAGCAGTACTTC. The encoded protein is CASSPGTGRDEQYF.

This chain connects TRBV20-1 to TRBJ1-1; maybe TRBD1 (5 bases). V shed 4 bases and J shed 7 bases, with 13 bases lying between them. The CDR3 length is 12 residues. Germline assignment: CDR1 DFQATT and CDR2 SNEGSKA (reference sequence). Here the CDR3 reads CSAKGQTYEAFF. DNA for the CDR3: TGCAGTGCTAAAGGACAAACGTATGAAGCTTTCTTT.

This chain links TRBV10-3 with TRBJ1-1; possibly TRBD1 for D (5 bases). The V end was cut by 0 bases, the J end by 1 base, with 15 bases between. The germline V gene encodes CDR1 ENHRY and CDR2 SYGVKD. This CDR3 is 17 amino acids long. CDR3 coding DNA: TGTGCCATCAGTGAGTCGACTCTAGGCCAGGGGAACACTGAAGCTTTCTTT. Protein sequence: CAISESTLGQGNTEAFF.

This rearrangement joins TRBV5-1 to TRBJ2-7; 8 nucleotides align to TRBD2. Germline-derived CDR1 and CDR2 are SGHRS and YFSETQ. V shed 6 bases and J 3 bases; nucleotides not matched to a gene: 8. This CDR3 has 14 amino acids. The CDR3 DNA is TGCGCCAGCACCTTAGCGGGAAACGACTACGAGCAGTACTTC. It translates to CASTLAGNDYEQYF.

The chain is built from TRBV7-2 and TRBJ1-2; D is unclear. Germline CDR1 and CDR2: SGHTA and FQGNSA. The CDR3 contains 14 residues. Trimming took off 1 base at V and 4 bases at J, with 10 bases between the two ends. The DNA of the CDR3 is TGTGCCAGCAGCTTAGGAGCCGCGCTCTATGGCTACACCTTC. Protein product: CASSLGAALYGYTF.

The table lists this clonotype with a few counts. The chain carries TRBV5-1 and TRBJ1-4, with 7 bases matching TRBD1. V was pared by 0 bases and J by 6 bases, with 2 bases of the junction left unmatched. CDR1 is SGHRS and CDR2 is YFSETQ in the germline V gene. The CDR3 covers 14 residues. CDR3 nucleotide sequence: TGCGCCAGCAGCTTGGGTGGGACAGATGAAAAACTGTTTTTT. Protein product: CASSLGGTDEKLFF.

V is TRBV12-3 or TRBV12-4 and J is TRBJ2-2; D perhaps matches TRBD1 (6 bases). The CDR3 covers 16 residues. Trimming removed 3 bases from V and 8 bases from J, with 19 bases in between. The CDR3 nucleotides are TGTGCCAGCAGTTTGAACAGGGTCGCTATCACGGGGGAGCTGTTTTTT. Amino acid sequence: CASSLNRVAITGELFF.